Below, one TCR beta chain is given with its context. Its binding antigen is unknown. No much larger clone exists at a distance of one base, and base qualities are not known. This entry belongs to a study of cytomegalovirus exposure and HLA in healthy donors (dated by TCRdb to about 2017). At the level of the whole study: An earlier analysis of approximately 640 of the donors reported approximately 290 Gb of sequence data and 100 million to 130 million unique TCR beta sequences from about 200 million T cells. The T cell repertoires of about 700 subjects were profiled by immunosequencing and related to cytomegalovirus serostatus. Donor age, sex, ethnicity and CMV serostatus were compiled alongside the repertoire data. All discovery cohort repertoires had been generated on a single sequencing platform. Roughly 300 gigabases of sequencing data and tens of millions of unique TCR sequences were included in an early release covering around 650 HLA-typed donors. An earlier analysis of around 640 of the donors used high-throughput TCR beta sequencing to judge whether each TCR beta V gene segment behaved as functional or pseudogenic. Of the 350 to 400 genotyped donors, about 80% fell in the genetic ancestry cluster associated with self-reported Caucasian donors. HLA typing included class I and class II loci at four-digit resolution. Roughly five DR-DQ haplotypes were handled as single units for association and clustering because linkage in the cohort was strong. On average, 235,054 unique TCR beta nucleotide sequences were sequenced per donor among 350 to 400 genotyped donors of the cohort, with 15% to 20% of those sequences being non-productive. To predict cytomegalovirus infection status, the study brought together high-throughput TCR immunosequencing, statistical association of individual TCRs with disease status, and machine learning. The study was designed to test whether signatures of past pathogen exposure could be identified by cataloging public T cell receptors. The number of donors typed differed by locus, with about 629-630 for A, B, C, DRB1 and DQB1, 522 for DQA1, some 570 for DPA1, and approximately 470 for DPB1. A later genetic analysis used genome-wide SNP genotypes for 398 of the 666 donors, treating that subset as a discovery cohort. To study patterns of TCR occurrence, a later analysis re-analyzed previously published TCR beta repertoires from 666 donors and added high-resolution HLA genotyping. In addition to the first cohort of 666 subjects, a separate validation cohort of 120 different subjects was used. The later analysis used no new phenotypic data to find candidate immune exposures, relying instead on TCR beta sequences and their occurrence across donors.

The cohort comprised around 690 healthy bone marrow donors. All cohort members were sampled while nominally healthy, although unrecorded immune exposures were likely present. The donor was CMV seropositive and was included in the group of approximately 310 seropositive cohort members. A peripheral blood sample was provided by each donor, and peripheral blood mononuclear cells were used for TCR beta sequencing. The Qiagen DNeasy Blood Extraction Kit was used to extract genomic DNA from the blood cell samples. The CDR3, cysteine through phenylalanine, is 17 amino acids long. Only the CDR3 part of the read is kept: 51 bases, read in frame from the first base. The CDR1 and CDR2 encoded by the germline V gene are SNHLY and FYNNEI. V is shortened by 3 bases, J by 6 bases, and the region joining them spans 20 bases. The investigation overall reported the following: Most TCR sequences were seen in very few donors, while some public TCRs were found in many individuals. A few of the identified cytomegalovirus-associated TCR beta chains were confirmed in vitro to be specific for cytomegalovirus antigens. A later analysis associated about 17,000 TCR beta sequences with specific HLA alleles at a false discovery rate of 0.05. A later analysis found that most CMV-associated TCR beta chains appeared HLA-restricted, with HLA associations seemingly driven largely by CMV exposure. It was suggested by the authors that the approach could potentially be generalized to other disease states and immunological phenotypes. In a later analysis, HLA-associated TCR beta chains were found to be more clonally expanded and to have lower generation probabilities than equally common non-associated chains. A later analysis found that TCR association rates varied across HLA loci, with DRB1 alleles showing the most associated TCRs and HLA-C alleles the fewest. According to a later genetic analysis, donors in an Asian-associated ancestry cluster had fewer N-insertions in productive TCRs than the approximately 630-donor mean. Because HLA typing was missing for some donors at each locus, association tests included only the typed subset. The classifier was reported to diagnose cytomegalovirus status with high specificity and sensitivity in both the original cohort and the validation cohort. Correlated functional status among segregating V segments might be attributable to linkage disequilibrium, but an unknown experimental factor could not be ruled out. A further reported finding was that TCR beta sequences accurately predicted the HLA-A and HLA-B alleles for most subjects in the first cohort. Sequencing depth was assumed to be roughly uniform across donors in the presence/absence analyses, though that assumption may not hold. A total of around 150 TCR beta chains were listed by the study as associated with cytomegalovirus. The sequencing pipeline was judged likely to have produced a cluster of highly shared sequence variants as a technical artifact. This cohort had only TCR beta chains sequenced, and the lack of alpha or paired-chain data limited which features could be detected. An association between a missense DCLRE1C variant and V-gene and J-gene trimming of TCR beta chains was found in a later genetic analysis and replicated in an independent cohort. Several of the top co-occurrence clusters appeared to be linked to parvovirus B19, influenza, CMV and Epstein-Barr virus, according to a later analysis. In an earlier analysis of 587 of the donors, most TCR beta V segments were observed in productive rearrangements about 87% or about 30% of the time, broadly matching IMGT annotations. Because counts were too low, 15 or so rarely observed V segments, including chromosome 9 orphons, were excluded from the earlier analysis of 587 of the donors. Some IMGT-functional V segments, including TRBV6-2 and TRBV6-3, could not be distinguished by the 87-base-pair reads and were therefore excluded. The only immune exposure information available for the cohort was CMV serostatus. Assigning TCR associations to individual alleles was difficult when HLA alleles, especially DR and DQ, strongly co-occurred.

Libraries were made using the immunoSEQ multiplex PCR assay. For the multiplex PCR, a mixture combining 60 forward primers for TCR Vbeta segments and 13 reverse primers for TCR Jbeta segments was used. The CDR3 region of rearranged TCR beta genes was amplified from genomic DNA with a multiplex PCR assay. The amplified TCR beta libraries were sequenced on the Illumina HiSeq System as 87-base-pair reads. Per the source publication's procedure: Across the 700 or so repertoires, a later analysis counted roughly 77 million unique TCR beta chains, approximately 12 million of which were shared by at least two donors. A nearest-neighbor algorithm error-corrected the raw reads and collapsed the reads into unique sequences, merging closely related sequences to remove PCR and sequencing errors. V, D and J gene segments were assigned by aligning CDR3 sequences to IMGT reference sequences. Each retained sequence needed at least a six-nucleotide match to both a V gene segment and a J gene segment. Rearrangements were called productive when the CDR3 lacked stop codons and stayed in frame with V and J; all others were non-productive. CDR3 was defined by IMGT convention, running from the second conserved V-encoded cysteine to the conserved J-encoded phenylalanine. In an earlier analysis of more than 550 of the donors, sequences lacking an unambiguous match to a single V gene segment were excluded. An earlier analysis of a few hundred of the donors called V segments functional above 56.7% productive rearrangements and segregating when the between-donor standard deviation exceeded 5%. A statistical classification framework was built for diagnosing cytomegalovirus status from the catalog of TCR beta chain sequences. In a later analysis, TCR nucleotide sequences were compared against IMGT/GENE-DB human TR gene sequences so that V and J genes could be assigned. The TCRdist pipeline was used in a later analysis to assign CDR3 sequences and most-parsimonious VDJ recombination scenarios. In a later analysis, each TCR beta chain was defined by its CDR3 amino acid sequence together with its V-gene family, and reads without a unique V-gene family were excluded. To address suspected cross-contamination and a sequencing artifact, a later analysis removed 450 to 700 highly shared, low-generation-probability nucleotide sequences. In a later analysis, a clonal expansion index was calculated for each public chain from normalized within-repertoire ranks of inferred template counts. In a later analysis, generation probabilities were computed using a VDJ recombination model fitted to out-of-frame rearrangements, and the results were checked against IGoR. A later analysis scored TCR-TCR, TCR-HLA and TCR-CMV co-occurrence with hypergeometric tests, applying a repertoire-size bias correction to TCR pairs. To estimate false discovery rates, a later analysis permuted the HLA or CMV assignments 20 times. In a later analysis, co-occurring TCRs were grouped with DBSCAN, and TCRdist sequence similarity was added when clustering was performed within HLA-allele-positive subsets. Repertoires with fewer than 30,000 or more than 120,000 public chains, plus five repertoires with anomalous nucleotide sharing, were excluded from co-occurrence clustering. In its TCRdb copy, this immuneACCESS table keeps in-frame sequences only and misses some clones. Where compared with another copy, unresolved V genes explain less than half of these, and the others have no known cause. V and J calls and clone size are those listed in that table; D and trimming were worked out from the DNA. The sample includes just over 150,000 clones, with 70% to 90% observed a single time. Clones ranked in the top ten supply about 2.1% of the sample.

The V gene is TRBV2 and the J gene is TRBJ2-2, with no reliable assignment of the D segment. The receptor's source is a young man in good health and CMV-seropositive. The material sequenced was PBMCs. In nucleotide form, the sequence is TGTGCCAGCAGTGACGAGTTCGGCCAGGCAGCCCCCGGGGAGCTGTTTTTT. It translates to CASSDEFGQAAPGELFF. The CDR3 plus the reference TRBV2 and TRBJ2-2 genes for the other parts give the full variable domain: EPEVTQTPSHQVTQMGQEVILRCVPISNHLYFYWYRQILGQKVEFLVSFYNNEISEKSEIFDDQFSVERPDGSNFTLKIRSTKLEDSAMYFCASSDEFGQAAPGELFFGEGSRLTVL.